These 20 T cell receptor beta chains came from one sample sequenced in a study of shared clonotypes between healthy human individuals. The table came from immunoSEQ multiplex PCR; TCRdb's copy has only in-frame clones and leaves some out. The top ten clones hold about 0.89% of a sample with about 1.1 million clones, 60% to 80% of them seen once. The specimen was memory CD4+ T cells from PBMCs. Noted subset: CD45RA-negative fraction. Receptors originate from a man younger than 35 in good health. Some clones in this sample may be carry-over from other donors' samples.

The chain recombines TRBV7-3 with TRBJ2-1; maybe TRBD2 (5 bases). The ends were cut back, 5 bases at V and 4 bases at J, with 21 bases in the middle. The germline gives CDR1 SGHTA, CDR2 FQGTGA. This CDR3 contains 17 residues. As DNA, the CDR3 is TGTGCCAGCAGCGAGAGAGTCGCCTCGGGGTTATACAATGAGCAGTTCTTC. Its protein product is CASSERVASGLYNEQFF.

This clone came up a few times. This CDR3 is CASSPRTWREAFF. Here the CDR3 DNA reads TGTGCCAGCAGTCCTAGGACTTGGCGTGAAGCTTTCTTT. The gene calls are TRBV28 and TRBJ1-1; the D is unclear. CDR1 and CDR2 (germline): MDHEN, SYDVKM. The CDR3 is 13 amino acids. V was cut by 5 bases and J by 7 bases, with 14 bases left in between. The variable domain in full, with the rest retrieved from reference TRBV28 and TRBJ1-1, is DVKVTQSSRYLVKRTGEKVFLECVQDMDHENMFWYRQDPGLGLRLIYFSYDVKMKEKGDIPEGYSVSREKKERFSLILESASTNQTSMYLCASSPRTWREAFFGQGTRLTVV.

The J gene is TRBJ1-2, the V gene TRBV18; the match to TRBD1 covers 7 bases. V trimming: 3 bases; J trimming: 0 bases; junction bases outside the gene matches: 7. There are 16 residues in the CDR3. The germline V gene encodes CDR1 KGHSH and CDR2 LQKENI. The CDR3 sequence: CASSPRTGDSNYGYTF. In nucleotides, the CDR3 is TGTGCCAGCTCACCCCGGACAGGAGACTCTAACTATGGCTACACCTTC. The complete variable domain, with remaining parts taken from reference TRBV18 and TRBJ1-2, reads NAGVMQNPRHLVRRRGQEARLRCSPMKGHSHVYWYRQLPEEGLKFMVYLQKENIIDESGMPKERFSAEFPKEGPSILRIQQVVRGDSAAYFCASSPRTGDSNYGYTFGSGTRLTVV.

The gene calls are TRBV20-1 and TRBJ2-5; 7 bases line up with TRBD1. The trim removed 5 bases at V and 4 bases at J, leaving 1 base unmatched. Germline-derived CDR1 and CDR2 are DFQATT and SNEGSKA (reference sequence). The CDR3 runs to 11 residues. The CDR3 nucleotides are TGCAGTGCTTACAGGGGAGAGACCCAGTACTTC. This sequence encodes CSAYRGETQYF.

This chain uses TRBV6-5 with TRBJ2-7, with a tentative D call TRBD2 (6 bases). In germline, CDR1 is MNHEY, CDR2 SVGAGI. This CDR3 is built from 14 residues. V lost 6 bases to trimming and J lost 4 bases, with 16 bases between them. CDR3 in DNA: TGTGCCAGCAGACCAGGTAGCGGAGGGTACGAGCAGTACTTC. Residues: CASRPGSGGYEQYF.

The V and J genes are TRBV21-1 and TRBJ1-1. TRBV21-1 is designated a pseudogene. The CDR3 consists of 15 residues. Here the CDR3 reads CASSKVGGRGTEAFF. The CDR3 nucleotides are TGTGCCAGCAGCAAAGTGGGGGGGCGAGGCACTGAAGCTTTCTTT.

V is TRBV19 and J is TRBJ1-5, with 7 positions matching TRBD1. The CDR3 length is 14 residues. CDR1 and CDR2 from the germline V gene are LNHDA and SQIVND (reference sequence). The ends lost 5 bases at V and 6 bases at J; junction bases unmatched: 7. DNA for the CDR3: TGTGCCAGTAGTCTTACAGGGGAAAGTCAGCCCCAGCATTTT. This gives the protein CASSLTGESQPQHF.

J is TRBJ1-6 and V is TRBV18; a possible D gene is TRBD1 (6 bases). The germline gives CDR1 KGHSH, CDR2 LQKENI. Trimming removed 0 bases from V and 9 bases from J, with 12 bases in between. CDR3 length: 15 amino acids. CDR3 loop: CASSPPQGEGSPLHF. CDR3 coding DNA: TGTGCCAGCTCACCACCACAGGGAGAGGGTTCACCCCTCCACTTT.

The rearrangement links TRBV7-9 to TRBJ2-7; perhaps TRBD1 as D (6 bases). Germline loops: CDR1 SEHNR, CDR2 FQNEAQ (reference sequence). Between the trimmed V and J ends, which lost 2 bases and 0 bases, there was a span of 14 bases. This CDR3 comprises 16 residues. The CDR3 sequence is CASSLRGSINSYEQYF. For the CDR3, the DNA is TGTGCCAGCAGCTTAAGGGGGTCAATCAACTCCTACGAGCAGTACTTC.

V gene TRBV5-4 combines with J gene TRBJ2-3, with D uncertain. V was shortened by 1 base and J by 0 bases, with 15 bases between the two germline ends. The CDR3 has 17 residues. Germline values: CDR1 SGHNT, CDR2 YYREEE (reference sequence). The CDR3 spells CASSLKFGTASTDTQYF. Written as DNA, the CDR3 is TGTGCCAGCAGCTTGAAGTTTGGAACAGCTAGCACAGATACGCAGTATTTT.

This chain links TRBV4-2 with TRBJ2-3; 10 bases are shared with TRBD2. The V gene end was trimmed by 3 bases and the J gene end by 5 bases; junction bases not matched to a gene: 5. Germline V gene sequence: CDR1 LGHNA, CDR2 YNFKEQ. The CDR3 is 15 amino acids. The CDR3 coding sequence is TGTGCCAGCAGCCAGAGTAGACTAGCGGGAGATACGCAGTATTTT. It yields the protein CASSQSRLAGDTQYF.

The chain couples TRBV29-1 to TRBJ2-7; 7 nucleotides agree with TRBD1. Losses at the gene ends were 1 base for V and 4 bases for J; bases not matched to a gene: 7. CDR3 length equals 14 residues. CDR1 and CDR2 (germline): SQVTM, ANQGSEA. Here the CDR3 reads CSVEVPGTVYEQYF. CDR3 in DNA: TGCAGCGTTGAAGTCCCCGGGACAGTTTACGAGCAGTACTTC.

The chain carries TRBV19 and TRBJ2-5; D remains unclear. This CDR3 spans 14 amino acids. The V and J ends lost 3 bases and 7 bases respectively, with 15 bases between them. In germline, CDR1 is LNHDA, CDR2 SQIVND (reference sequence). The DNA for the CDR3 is TGTGCCAGTAGTATTCAACGGTGGTTCGGGACCCAGTACTTC. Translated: CASSIQRWFGTQYF. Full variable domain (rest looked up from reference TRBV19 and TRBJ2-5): DGGITQSPKYLFRKEGQNVTLSCEQNLNHDAMYWYRQDPGQGLRLIYYSQIVNDFQKGDIAEGYSVSREKKESFPLTVTSAQKNPTAFYLCASSIQRWFGTQYFGPGTRLLVL.

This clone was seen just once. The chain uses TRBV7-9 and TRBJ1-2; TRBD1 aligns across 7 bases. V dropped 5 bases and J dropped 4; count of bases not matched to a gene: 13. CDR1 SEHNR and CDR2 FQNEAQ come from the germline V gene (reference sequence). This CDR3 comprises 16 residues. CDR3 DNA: TGTGCCAGCAGCAATTTGGGGACAGATAAAACCTATGGCTACACCTTC. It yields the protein CASSNLGTDKTYGYTF. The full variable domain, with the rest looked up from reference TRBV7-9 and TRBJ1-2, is DTGVSQNPRHKITKRGQNVTFRCDPISEHNRLYWYRQTLGQGPEFLTYFQNEAQLEKSRLLSDRFSAERPKGSFSTLEIQRTEQGDSAMYLCASSNLGTDKTYGYTFGSGTRLTVV.

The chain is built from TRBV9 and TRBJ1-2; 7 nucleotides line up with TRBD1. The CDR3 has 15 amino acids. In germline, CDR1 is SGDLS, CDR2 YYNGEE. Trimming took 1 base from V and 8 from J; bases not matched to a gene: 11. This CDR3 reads CASSVRQGGDSGYTF. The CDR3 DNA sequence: TGTGCCAGCAGCGTAAGGCAGGGGGGAGATTCAGGCTACACCTTC.

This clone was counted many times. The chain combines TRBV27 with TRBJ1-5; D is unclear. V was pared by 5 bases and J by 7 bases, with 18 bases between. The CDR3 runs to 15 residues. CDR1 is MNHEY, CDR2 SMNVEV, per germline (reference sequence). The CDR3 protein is CASSLRSTSGQPQHF. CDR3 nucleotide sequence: TGTGCCAGCAGTCTCCGGTCAACCTCGGGGCAGCCCCAGCATTTT.

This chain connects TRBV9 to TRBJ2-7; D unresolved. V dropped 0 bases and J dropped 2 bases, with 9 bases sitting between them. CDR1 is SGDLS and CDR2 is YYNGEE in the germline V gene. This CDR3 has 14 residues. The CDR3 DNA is TGTGCCAGCAGCGTAGCTGGCACGACCTACGAGCAGTACTTC. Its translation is CASSVAGTTYEQYF.

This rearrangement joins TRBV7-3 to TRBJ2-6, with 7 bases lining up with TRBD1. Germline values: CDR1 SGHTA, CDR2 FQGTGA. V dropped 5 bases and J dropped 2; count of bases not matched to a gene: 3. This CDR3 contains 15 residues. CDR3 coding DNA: TGTGCCAGCAGCAAGACAGGGACTGGGGCCAACGTCCTGACTTTC. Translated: CASSKTGTGANVLTF.

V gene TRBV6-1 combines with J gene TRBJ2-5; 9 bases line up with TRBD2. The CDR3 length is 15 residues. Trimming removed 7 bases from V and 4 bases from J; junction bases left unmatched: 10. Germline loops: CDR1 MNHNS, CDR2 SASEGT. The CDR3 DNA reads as TGTGCCAGCATGGGACTAGCCTTAGGTAGAGAGACCCAGTACTTC. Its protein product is CASMGLALGRETQYF.

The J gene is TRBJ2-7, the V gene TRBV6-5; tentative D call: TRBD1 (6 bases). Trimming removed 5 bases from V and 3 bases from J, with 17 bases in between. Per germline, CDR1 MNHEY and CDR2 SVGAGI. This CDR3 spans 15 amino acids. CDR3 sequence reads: CASSRRRGNLYEQYF. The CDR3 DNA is TGTGCCAGCAGTCGTCGCAGGGGAAACCTCTACGAGCAGTACTTC.